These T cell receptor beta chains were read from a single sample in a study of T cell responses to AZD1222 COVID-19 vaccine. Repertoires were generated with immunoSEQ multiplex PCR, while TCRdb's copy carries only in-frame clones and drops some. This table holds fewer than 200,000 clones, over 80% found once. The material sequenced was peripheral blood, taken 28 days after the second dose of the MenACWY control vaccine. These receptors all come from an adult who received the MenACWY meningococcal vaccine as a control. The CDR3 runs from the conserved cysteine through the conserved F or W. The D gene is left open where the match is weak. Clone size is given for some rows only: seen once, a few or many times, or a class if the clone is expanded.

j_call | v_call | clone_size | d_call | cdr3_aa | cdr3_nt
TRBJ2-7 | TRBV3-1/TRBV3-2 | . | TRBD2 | CASSQGTTPYEQYF | TGTGCCAGCAGCCAGGGGACTACCCCCTACGAGCAGTACTTC
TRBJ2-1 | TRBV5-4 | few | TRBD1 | CASSSTGGYNEQFF | TGTGCCAGCAGCTCGACAGGGGGATACAATGAGCAGTTCTTC
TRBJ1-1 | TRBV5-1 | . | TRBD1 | CASSFGTAAGRTEAFF | TGCGCCAGCAGCTTCGGGACAGCGGCTGGGCGGACTGAAGCTTTCTTT
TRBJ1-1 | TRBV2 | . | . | CANTRRGSGTEAFF | TGTGCCAACACCCGAAGAGGATCGGGCACTGAAGCTTTCTTT
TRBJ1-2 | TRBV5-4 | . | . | CASSFRGGALSVYTF | TGTGCCAGCAGCTTTCGTGGTGGGGCGCTTTCAGTCTACACCTTC
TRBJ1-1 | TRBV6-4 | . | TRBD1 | CASTWTGEAFF | TGTGCCAGCACGTGGACAGGGGAAGCTTTCTTT
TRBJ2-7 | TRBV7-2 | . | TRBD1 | CASSFGQGSSYEQYF | TGTGCCAGCAGCTTCGGACAGGGCAGCTCCTACGAGCAGTACTTC
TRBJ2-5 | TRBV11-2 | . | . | CASSFGGSVETQYF | TGTGCCAGCAGCTTTGGAGGGTCAGTAGAGACCCAGTACTTC
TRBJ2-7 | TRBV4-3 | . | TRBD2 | CASSPFLGGSSSPEQYF | TGCGCCAGCAGCCCCTTCCTCGGCGGGAGCTCCTCTCCCGAGCAGTACTTC
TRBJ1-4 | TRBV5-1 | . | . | CASSPVGGAEKLFF | TGCGCCAGCAGCCCCGTTGGAGGAGCTGAAAAACTGTTTTTT
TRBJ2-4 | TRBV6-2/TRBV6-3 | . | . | CASSHLAKNIQYF | TGTGCCAGCAGCCATCTAGCCAAAAACATTCAGTACTTC
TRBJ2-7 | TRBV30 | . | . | CAWSVPDSLYEQYF | TGTGCCTGGAGTGTACCGGACAGCCTTTACGAGCAGTACTTC
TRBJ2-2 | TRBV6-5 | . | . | CASSYSQKLFF | TGTGCCAGCAGTTACTCTCAAAAGCTGTTTTTT
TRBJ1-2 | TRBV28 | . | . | CATNEEAAGYTF | TGTGCCACAAACGAAGAGGCCGCTGGCTACACCTTC
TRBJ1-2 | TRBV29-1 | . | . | CSVRISILPGYTF | TGCAGCGTCCGCATCTCTATCCTCCCCGGCTACACCTTC
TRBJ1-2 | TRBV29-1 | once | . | CSVEVWGIGFDYGYTF | TGCAGCGTTGAAGTATGGGGAATCGGCTTCGACTATGGCTACACCTTC
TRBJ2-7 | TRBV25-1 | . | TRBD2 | CASSAGGSYEQYF | TGTGCCAGCAGTGCGGGAGGCTCCTACGAGCAGTACTTC
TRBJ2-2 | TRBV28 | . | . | CASISNALVGELFF | TGTGCCAGCATCTCCAACGCCCTGGTCGGGGAGCTGTTTTTT
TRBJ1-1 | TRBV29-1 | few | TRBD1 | CSAPPETGDRRAFF | TGCAGCGCCCCCCCCGAGACAGGGGACCGTCGAGCTTTCTTT
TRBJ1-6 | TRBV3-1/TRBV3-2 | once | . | CASSHEGGSPLHF | TGTGCCAGCAGCCACGAGGGGGGATCACCCCTCCACTTT
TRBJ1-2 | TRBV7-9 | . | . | CASSFRGDYGYTF | TGTGCCAGCAGCTTTCGGGGGGACTATGGCTACACCTTC
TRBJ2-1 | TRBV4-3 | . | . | CASSQVLASGREQFF | TGCGCCAGCAGCCAAGTGCTAGCCTCGGGTCGGGAGCAGTTCTTC
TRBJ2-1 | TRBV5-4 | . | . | CASSFWDPYNEQFF | TGTGCCAGCAGCTTCTGGGACCCCTACAATGAGCAGTTCTTC
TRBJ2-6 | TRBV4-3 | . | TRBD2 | CASSQDGGAGANVLTF | TGCGCCAGCAGCCAAGATGGGGGGGCTGGGGCCAACGTCCTGACTTTC
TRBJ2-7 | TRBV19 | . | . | CASSISGAGDYEQYF | TGTGCCAGTAGTATTTCAGGGGCTGGGGACTACGAGCAGTACTTC
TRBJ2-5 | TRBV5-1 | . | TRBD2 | CASSLDSGTSGRRETQYF | TGCGCCAGCAGCTTGGACTCCGGGACTAGCGGGAGGAGGGAGACCCAGTACTTC
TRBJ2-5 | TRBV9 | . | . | CASSVQTVGETQYF | TGTGCCAGCAGCGTACAGACAGTTGGGGAGACCCAGTACTTC
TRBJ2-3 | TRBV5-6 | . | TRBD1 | CASSYLIGQARYTQYF | TGTGCCAGCAGCTACTTAATCGGACAGGCTAGGTATACGCAGTATTTT
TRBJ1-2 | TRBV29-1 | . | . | CSVRGDGNYGYTF | TGCAGCGTACGGGGAGACGGGAACTATGGCTACACCTTC
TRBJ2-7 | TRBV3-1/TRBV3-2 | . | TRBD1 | CASSQGTGVEQYF | TGTGCCAGCAGCCAAGGGACAGGGGTCGAGCAGTACTTC
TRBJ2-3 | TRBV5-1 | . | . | CASSLAEGSTDTQYF | TGCGCCAGCAGCTTGGCAGAAGGAAGCACAGATACGCAGTATTTT
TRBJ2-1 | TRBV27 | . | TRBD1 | CASSSPTGRNEQFF | TGTGCCAGCAGTTCTCCGACAGGGCGCAATGAGCAGTTCTTC